A selection of T cell receptor beta chains follows, all from one sample in a study of blood T cells in healthy people across ages. MiXCR, run by TCRdb on the 5' RACE reads, gives a single entry per CDR3 protein. The sample has about 840,000 distinct CDR3 sequences; 25% to 35% are singletons. The same specimen was also included in a second study, on T cells of mothers and their children.

The material sequenced was blood. The origin of the receptors is a woman aged 40 to 55 in good health. The CDR3 runs from the conserved cysteine through the conserved F or W. The D gene is left open where the match is weak. Size is omitted from some rows. Given values are once, few, many or a class for expanded clones.

D gene: TRBD1; clone size: few; J gene: TRBJ1-1; V gene: TRBV7-3; CDR3 DNA: TGTGCCAGCAGCTTAAGTCCAGGGGGCGCGAGAGCTGAAGCTTTCTTT; CDR3 protein: CASSLSPGGARAEAFF
D gene: TRBD2; clone size: once; J gene: TRBJ2-7; V gene: TRBV6-5; CDR3 DNA: TGTGCCAGCAGTTACCGACTAGGGACTAGCGGAGCCTACGAGCAGTACTTC; CDR3 protein: CASSYRLGTSGAYEQYF
D gene: TRBD1; clone size: NA; J gene: TRBJ2-1; V gene: TRBV9; CDR3 DNA: TGTGCCAGCAGCGTGGGGACAGATTACAATGAGCAGTTCTTC; CDR3 protein: CASSVGTDYNEQFF
D gene: TRBD2; clone size: many; J gene: TRBJ2-3; V gene: TRBV10-3; CDR3 DNA: TGTGCCATCAGAACGGCGGGGGAGGGGGATACGCAGTATTTT; CDR3 protein: CAIRTAGEGDTQYF
D gene: TRBD1; clone size: few; J gene: TRBJ1-6; V gene: TRBV5-1; CDR3 DNA: TGCGCCAGCAGCGAGGAGGGACAGGAGGCCTCACCCCTCCACTTT; CDR3 protein: CASSEEGQEASPLHF
D gene: TRBD1; clone size: NA; J gene: TRBJ2-3; V gene: TRBV10-3; CDR3 DNA: TGTGCCATCGCCCCACAGGGGACAGATACGCAGTATTTT; CDR3 protein: CAIAPQGTDTQYF
D gene: TRBD1; clone size: NA; J gene: TRBJ1-1; V gene: TRBV9; CDR3 DNA: TGTGCCAGCAGCGGGTACTCGGACAGGGGGTCGAGTGAAGCTTTCTTT; CDR3 protein: CASSGYSDRGSSEAFF
D gene: NA; clone size: many; J gene: TRBJ2-4; V gene: TRBV5-5; CDR3 DNA: TGTGCCAGCAGCTTACGGCTAACAGACGGACTTTCTAAAAACATTCAGTACTTC; CDR3 protein: CASSLRLTDGLSKNIQYF
D gene: NA; clone size: NA; J gene: TRBJ1-5; V gene: TRBV9; CDR3 DNA: TGTGCCAGCAGCCGGGGACCGGAGGCCTATAGCAATCAGCCCCAGCATTTT; CDR3 protein: CASSRGPEAYSNQPQHF
D gene: NA; clone size: NA; J gene: TRBJ1-3; V gene: TRBV12-3/TRBV12-4; CDR3 DNA: TGTGCCAGCGGGCCGCTCTCTGGAAACACCATATATTTT; CDR3 protein: CASGPLSGNTIYF
D gene: NA; clone size: few; J gene: TRBJ1-1; V gene: TRBV20-1; CDR3 DNA: TGCAGTGCTTTTCAAAACACTGAAGCTTTCTTT; CDR3 protein: CSAFQNTEAFF
D gene: TRBD1; clone size: NA; J gene: TRBJ1-1; V gene: TRBV28; CDR3 DNA: TGTGCCAGCAGGCCCGGGACAGGGGGCATGAACACTGAAGCTTTCTTT; CDR3 protein: CASRPGTGGMNTEAFF
D gene: NA; clone size: few; J gene: TRBJ2-7; V gene: TRBV18; CDR3 DNA: TGTGCCAGCTCACCCAGGGGGACTCTCTACGAGCAGTACTTC; CDR3 protein: CASSPRGTLYEQYF
D gene: TRBD2; clone size: NA; J gene: TRBJ2-1; V gene: TRBV7-9; CDR3 DNA: TGTGCCAGCAGCTTTAGCGGGGGGTTCCTTTTGGGGAACAATGAGCAGTTCTTC; CDR3 protein: CASSFSGGFLLGNNEQFF
D gene: NA; clone size: once; J gene: TRBJ2-1; V gene: TRBV5-1; CDR3 DNA: TGCGTCAGCAGCCTTGGAATAGGGTGGACATACAATGAGCAGTTCTTC; CDR3 protein: CVSSLGIGWTYNEQFF
D gene: NA; clone size: few; J gene: TRBJ2-3; V gene: TRBV7-9; CDR3 DNA: TGTGCCAGCAGCTTTAATCAGGACAAGAATACGCAGTATTTT; CDR3 protein: CASSFNQDKNTQYF